The subject of this entry is one T cell receptor (beta chain). Its binding antigen is unknown. There are no base qualities to consult, and no much larger clone falls within one base. This sample stems from a study of blood T cell repertoires in COVID-19 (TCRdb year 2020). About the study as a whole: Collaborator samples came from the United States, Italy and Spain and covered acute and convalescent phases of COVID-19. The material from the prospective study consisted of cDNA or gDNA derived from T cells, B-cell-depleted T cells, or PBMCs. Subjects who had been exposed to COVID-19, were actively infected with it, or had recovered from it provided the deeply sampled blood TCRbeta repertoires that made up the dataset. A freely available public database, intended as a resource for researchers studying the immune response to SARS-CoV-2, is where the repertoires were released. Samples were obtained from the ongoing ImmuneRACE study (first 160 participants) and from 1,254 subjects provided by 6 global collaborators. The sample metadata nearly always contained a de-identified subject ID, COVID-19 status, age in years and sex. HLA class I and class II types, where available, came from metadata supplied by the sample provider rather than from assay-based typing.

The immunoSEQ Assay, a bias-controlled multiplex PCR, was used to amplify TCRbeta CDR3 regions from genomic DNA. The published analysis was carried out like this. Nucleated cell counts per sample were estimated from amplification of reference gene primers within the assay. To quantify the absolute abundance of each unique TCRbeta CDR3 rearrangement, sequence reads were collapsed and filtered. Productive Simpson clonality was computed per sample as the square root of Simpson's diversity index over productive rearrangements. TCRdb retrieved this table from immuneACCESS and kept in-frame rearrangements only. Not all clones are present; in checked studies, unresolved V genes account for under half, and no reason is known for the remainder. The V and J calls and clone size come from that table; D and trimming were worked out from the DNA. The table for this sample lists over 100,000 clones; around three quarters of them were counted only once. The ten largest clones add up to around 3.9% of the sample.

Broader findings and caveats from the paper: Clinical and demographic metadata were provided uncurated, with the amount varying by source and participant.

Trimming accounts for 6 bases at V and 4 bases at J, while the number of junction bases matched to no gene is 10. Inclusive of the bounding cysteine and phenylalanine, the CDR3 is 16 residues long. Of all the DNA, just the CDR3 is kept, 48 bases in frame from base 1. From a lookup of the germline V gene, CDR1 and CDR2 are LGHNA and YSLEER. Each collaborating institution followed its own protocols to collect whole blood in K2EDTA tubes. For TCRbeta analysis, collaborators shipped samples as frozen whole blood, isolated PBMCs, or DNA extracted from either of those sample types. This clonotype was obtained from an elderly woman with acute or convalescent COVID-19. The sequence links TRBV4-3 to TRBJ2-2, with 8 bases in between that match TRBD1. The material sequenced was peripheral blood. The CDR3: CASSGHRDRSTGELFF. DNA sequence: TGCGCCAGCAGTGGTCACCGGGACAGGTCCACCGGGGAGCTGTTTTTT.